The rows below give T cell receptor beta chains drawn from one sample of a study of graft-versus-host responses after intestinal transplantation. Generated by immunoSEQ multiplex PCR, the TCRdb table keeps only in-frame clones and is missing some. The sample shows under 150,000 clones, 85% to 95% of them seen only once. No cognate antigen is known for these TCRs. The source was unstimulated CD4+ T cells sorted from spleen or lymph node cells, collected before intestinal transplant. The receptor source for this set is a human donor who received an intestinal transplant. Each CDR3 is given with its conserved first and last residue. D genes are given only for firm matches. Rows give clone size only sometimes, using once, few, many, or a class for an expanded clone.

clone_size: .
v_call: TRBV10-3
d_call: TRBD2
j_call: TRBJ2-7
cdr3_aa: CAISWGQTGTSGSAYEQYF
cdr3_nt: TGTGCCATCAGTTGGGGACAGACCGGGACTAGCGGGAGCGCTTACGAGCAGTACTTC

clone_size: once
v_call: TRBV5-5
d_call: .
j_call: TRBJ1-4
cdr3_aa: CASSSSMFEKLFF
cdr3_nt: TGTGCCAGCAGCTCCTCTATGTTTGAAAAACTGTTTTTT

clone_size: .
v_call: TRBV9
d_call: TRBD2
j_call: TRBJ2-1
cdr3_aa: CASTTLAGGYNEQFF
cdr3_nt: TGTGCCAGCACCACACTAGCGGGAGGCTACAATGAGCAGTTCTTC

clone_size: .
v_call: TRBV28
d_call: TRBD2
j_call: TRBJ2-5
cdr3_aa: CASSLESGRARKTQYF
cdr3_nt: TGTGCCAGCAGTTTAGAAAGCGGGAGGGCCCGGAAGACCCAGTACTTC

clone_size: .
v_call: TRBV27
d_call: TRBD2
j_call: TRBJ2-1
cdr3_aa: CASSSSGTSGNNEQFF
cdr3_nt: TGTGCCAGCAGCTCCTCCGGGACTAGCGGGAACAATGAGCAGTTCTTC

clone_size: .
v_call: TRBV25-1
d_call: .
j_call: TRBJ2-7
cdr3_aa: CASSAHTGSYEQYF
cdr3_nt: TGTGCCAGCAGTGCTCATACTGGGAGTTACGAGCAGTACTTC

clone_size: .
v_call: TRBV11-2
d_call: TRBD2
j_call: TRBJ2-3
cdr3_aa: CASSPIAGGTDTQYF
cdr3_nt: TGTGCCAGCAGCCCTATAGCGGGAGGGACAGATACGCAGTATTTT

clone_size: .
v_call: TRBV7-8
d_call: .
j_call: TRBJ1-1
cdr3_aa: CASSLAQDLNTEAFF
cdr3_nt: TGTGCCAGCAGCTTAGCCCAGGATTTGAACACTGAAGCTTTCTTT

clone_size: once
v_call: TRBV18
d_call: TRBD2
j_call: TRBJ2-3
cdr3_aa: CASSPPIAGKTDTQYF
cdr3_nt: TGTGCCAGCTCACCACCAATAGCGGGAAAAACAGATACGCAGTATTTT

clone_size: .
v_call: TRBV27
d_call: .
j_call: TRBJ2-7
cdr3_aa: CASSLPYEQYF
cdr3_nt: TGTGCCAGCAGTTTACCGTACGAGCAGTACTTC

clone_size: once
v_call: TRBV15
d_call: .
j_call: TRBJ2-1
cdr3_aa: CATSSFSGRNEQFF
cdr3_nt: TGTGCCACCAGCTCCTTCTCTGGACGGAATGAGCAGTTCTTC

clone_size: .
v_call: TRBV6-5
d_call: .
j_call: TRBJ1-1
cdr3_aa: CASSYGRATEAFF
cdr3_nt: TGTGCCAGCAGTTACGGGCGGGCCACTGAAGCTTTCTTT

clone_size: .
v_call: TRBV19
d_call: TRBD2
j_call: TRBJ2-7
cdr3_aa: CASSPQAGGPREQYF
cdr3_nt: TGTGCCAGTAGTCCGCAAGCGGGAGGGCCAAGGGAGCAGTACTTC

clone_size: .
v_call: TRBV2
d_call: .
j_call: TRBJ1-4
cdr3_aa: CASSLQGGNEKLFF
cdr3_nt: TGTGCCAGCAGTCTGCAGGGTGGGAATGAAAAACTGTTTTTT

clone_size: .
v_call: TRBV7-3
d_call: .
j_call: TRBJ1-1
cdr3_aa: CASSLTGGTEAFF
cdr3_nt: TGTGCCAGCAGCTTAACGGGGGGGACTGAAGCTTTCTTT

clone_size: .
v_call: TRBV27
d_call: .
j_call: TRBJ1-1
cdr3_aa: CASSLSYATEAFF
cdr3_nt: TGTGCCAGCAGTTTATCGTACGCGACTGAAGCTTTCTTT

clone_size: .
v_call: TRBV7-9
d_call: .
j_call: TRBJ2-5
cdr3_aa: CASSLSPGKTQYF
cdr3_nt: TGTGCCAGCAGCCTAAGCCCAGGAAAGACCCAGTACTTC

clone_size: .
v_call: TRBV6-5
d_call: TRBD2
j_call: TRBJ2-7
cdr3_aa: CASSRERGSYEQYF
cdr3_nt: TGTGCCAGCAGTCGAGAGCGGGGCTCCTACGAGCAGTACTTC

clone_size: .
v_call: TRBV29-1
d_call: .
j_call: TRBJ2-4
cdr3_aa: CSVGLAKNIQYF
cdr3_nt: TGCAGCGTTGGCCTAGCCAAAAACATTCAGTACTTC

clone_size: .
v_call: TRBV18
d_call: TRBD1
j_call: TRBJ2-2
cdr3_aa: CASSPLRQGEYTGELFF
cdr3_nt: TGTGCCAGCTCACCTCTCAGACAGGGGGAGTACACCGGGGAGCTGTTTTTT

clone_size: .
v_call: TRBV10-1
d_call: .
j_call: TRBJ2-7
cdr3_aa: CASSEGPSRRYEQYF
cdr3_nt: TGCGCCAGCAGTGAGGGACCCTCCCGGAGGTACGAGCAGTACTTC

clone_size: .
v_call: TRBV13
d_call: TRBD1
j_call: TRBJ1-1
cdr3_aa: CASSLKRREGTGMNTEAFF
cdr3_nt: TGTGCCAGCAGCTTAAAGAGGCGTGAGGGGACAGGGATGAACACTGAAGCTTTCTTT